This TCR beta chain is drawn from a study of cytomegalovirus exposure and HLA in healthy donors. Study outcomes and limitations: Rarity characterized most TCR sequences, yet some public TCRs appeared in many donors. The availability of immune exposure information extended only to CMV serostatus. In a later analysis, at a false discovery rate of 0.05, approximately 16,000 TCR beta sequences were associated with HLA alleles.

The PCR was carried out with 60 Vbeta primers and 13 Jbeta primers. The repertoire was sequenced with immunoSEQ multiplex PCR; TCRdb's copy has only in-frame clones and lacks some. The table lists 57,000 or so clones, more than 60% of them singletons. This CDR3 has 17 residues. Germline values: CDR1 SGHVS, CDR2 FQNEAQ. V was pared by 1 base and J by 10 bases, with 20 bases between. Concerning this clone itself: Its antigen is not known.

This clonotype was sampled from a man in his fifties in good health and CMV-seropositive. This chain links TRBV7-8 with TRBJ1-6; TRBD1 might be the D (5 bases). Sequenced input: PBMCs. The CDR3 DNA reads TGTGCCAGCAGCTTAGTGTTAGGTCAGGGATCTAACTCACCCCTCCACTTT. Amino acids: CASSLVLGQGSNSPLHF.